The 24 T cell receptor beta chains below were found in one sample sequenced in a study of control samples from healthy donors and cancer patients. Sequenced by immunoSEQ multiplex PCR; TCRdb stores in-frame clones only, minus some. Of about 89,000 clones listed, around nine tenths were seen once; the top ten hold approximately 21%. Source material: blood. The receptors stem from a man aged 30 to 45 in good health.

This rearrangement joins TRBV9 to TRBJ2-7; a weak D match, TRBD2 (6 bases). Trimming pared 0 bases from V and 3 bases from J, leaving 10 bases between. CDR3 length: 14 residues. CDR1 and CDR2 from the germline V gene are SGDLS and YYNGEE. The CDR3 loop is CASSVGGGDYEQYF. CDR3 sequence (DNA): TGTGCCAGCAGCGTAGGGGGCGGGGACTACGAGCAGTACTTC.

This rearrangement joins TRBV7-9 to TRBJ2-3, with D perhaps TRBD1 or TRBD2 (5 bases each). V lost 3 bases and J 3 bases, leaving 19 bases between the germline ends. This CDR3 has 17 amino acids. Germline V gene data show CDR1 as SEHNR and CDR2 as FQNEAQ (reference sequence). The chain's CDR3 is CASSFDPQARVTDTQYF. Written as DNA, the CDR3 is TGTGCCAGCAGCTTTGACCCACAGGCGAGGGTAACAGATACGCAGTATTTT.

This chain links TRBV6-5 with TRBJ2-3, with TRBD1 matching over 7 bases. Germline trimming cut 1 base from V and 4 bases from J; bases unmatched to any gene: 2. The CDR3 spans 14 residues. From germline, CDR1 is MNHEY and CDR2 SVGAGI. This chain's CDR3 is CASSYYRGSDTQYF. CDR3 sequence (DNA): TGTGCCAGCAGTTACTACAGGGGATCAGATACGCAGTATTTT.

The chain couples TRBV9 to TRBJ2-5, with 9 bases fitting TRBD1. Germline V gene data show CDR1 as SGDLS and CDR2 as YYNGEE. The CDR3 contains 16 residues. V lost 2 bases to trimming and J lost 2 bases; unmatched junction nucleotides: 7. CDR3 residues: CASSVLGTGPQETQYF. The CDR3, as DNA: TGTGCCAGCAGCGTTCTGGGGACAGGGCCTCAAGAGACCCAGTACTTC.

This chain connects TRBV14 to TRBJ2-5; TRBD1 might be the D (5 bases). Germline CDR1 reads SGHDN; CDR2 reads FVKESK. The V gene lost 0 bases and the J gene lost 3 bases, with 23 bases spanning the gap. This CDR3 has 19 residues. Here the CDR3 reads CASSQDLEYRRSPEETQYF. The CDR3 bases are TGTGCCAGCAGCCAAGATCTCGAGTACAGGCGCAGCCCCGAAGAGACCCAGTACTTC. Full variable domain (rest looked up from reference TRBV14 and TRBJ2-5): EAGVTQFPSHSVIEKGQTVTLRCDPISGHDNLYWYRRVMGKEIKFLLHFVKESKQDESGMPNNRFLAERTGGTYSTLKVQPAELEDSGVYFCASSQDLEYRRSPEETQYFGPGTRLLVL.

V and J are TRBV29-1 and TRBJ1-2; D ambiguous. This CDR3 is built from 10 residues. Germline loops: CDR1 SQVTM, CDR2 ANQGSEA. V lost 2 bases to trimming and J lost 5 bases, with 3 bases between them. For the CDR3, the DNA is TGCAGCGTTGAACAGTATGGCTACACCTTC. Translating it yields CSVEQYGYTF.

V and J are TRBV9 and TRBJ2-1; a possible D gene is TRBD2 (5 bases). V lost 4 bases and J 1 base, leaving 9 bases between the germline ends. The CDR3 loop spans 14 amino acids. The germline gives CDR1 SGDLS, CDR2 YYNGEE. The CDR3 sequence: CASSTGSSYNEQFF. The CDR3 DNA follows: TGTGCCAGCAGCACGGGGAGTTCCTACAATGAGCAGTTCTTC.

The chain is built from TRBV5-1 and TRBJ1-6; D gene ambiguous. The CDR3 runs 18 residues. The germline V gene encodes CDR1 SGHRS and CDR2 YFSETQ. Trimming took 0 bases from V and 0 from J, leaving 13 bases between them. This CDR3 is CASSLGWARSSYNSPLHF. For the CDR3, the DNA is TGCGCCAGCAGCTTGGGTTGGGCCAGGAGCTCCTATAATTCACCCCTCCACTTT.

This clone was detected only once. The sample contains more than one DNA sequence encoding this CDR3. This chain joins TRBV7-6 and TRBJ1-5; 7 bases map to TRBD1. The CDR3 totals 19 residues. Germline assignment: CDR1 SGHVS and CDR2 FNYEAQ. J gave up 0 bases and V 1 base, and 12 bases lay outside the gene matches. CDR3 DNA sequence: TGTGCCAGCAGCTTAGTGCCAGGGGGTCAGAACACTAGCAATCAGCCCCAGCATTTT. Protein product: CASSLVPGGQNTSNQPQHF.

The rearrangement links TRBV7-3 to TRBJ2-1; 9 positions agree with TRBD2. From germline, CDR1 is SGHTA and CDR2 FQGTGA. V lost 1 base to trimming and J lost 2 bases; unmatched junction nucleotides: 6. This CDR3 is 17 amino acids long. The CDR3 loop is CASSLRLAGSTYNEQFF. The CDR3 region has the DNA TGTGCCAGCAGCTTAAGGCTAGCGGGGTCCACCTACAATGAGCAGTTCTTC.

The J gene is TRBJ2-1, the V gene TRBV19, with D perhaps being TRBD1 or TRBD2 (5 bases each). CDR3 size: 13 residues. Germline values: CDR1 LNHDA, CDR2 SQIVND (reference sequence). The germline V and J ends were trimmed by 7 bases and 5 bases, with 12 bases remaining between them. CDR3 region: CASTPGTHNEQFF. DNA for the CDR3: TGTGCCAGTACTCCAGGGACCCACAATGAGCAGTTCTTC.

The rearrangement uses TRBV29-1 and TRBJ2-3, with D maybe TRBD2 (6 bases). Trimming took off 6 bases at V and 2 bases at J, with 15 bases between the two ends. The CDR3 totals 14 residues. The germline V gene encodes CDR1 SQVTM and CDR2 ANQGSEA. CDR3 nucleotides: TGCAGCGTGGGGGGTTTGGGCTACACAGATACGCAGTATTTT. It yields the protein CSVGGLGYTDTQYF.

The CDR3, as DNA: TGTGCCAGCAGCTCCAAGACTAGCAGGAAAAACATTCAGTACTTC. It is translated as CASSSKTSRKNIQYF. The gene calls are TRBV7-9 and TRBJ2-4, with 7 bases aligning to TRBD2. From germline, CDR1 is SEHNR and CDR2 FQNEAQ (reference sequence). J was trimmed by 4 bases and V by 4 bases; bases with no gene match: 7. The CDR3 spans 15 residues.

The CDR3 nucleotides are TGTGCCAGCAGCCCGGGCACCGGGGAGCTGTTTTTT. Residues: CASSPGTGELFF. The rearrangement links TRBV5-4 to TRBJ2-2; D not resolved. CDR1 SGHNT and CDR2 YYREEE come from the germline V gene (reference sequence). V shed 4 bases and J shed 4 bases, with 5 bases lying between them. This CDR3 is 12 amino acids long.

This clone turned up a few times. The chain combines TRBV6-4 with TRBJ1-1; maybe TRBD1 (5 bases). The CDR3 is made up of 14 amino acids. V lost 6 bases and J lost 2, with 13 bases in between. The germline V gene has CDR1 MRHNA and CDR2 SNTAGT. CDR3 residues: CASSPGGVNTEAFF. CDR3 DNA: TGTGCCAGCAGCCCTGGGGGGGTCAACACTGAAGCTTTCTTT.

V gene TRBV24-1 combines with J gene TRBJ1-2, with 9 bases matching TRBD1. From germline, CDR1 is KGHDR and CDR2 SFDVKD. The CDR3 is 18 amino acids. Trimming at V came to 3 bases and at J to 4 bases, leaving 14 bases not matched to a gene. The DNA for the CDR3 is TGTGCCACCAGTGATGAAGCATCACAGGGGGCGCTTTGCTATGGCTACACCTTC. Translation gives CATSDEASQGALCYGYTF.

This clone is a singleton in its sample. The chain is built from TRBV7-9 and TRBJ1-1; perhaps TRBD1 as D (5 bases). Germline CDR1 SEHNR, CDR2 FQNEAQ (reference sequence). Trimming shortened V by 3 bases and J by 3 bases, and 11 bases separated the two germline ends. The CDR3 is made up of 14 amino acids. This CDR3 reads CASSLPGGYTEAFF. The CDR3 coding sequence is TGTGCCAGCAGCTTGCCCGGGGGGTACACTGAAGCTTTCTTT.

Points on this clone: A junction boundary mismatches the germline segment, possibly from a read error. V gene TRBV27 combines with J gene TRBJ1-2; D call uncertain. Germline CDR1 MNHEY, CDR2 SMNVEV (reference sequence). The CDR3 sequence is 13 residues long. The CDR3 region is CASSLGPSIYPSF. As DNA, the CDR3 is TGTGCCAGCAGTTTGGGTCCCAGCATTTACCCTTCCTTC.

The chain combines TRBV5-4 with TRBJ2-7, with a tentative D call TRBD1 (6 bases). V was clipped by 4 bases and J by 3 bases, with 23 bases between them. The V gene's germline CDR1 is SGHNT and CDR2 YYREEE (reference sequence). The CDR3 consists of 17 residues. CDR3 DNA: TGTGCCAGCAGCCCGGGCGGGTCAGGGGCCCGTTACTACGAGCAGTACTTC. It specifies CASSPGGSGARYYEQYF.

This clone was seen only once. CDR3: CASRYAREWSYEQYF. CDR3 sequence (DNA): TGTGCCAGCAGATACGCTCGGGAATGGTCCTACGAGCAGTACTTC. The V gene is TRBV6-6, the J gene TRBJ2-7; D possibly corresponds to TRBD2 (5 bases). Trimming removed 6 bases at V and 1 base at J, with 16 bases between. The CDR3 extends over 15 amino acids. From germline, CDR1 is MNHNY and CDR2 SVGAGI (reference sequence).

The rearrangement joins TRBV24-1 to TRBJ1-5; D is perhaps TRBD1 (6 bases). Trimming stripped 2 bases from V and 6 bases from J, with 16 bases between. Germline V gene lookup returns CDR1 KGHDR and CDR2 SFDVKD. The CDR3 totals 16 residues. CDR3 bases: TGTGCCACCAGTGATTCGGGCAGGGGAAACAGTCAGCCCCAGCATTTT. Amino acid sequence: CATSDSGRGNSQPQHF.

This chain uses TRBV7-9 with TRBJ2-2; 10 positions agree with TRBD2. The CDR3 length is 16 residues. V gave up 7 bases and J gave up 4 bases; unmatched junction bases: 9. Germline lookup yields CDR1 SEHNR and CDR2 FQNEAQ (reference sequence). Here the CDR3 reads CASTNQRGGRTGELFF. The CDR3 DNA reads TGTGCCAGCACCAATCAGCGGGGGGGCCGCACCGGGGAGCTGTTTTTT.

The CDR3 nucleotides read TGTGCCAGCACCAAACTGGGACAGGGAGGGCAAGAGACCCAGTACTTC. Translated: CASTKLGQGGQETQYF. The rearrangement links TRBV6-6 to TRBJ2-5; the match to TRBD1 covers 9 bases. The CDR3 length is 16 residues. Germline V CDR1 and CDR2: MNHNY, SVGAGI (reference sequence). Unmatched junction bases numbered 11, after V lost 7 bases and J lost 2 bases.

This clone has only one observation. CDR3: CASSSNRGGQDTQYF. The CDR3 DNA reads TGTGCCAGCAGCTCCAATCGGGGGGGCCAAGATACGCAGTATTTT. This chain links TRBV7-2 with TRBJ2-3; 8 bases align to TRBD2. The CDR3 contains 15 residues. V shed 4 bases and J 5 bases; nucleotides not matched to a gene: 8. Looked up from germline, CDR1 is SGHTA and CDR2 is FQGNSA. Using reference TRBV7-2 and TRBJ2-3 for the parts outside the CDR3, the full variable domain is GAGVSQSPSNKVTEKGKDVELRCDPISGHTALYWYRQSLGQGLEFLIYFQGNSAPDKSGLPSDRFSAERTGGSVSTLTIQRTQQEDSAVYLCASSSNRGGQDTQYFGPGTRLTVL.